The 26 T cell receptor beta chains given below trace back to one sample, sequenced in a study of blood T cell repertoires in COVID-19. Method: immunoSEQ multiplex PCR; TCRdb's copy keeps in-frame clones and lacks some. This sample has tens of thousands of clones, with nearly 85% found just once. Specimen: peripheral blood. These receptors were collected from a man aged 35-49 years with acute or convalescent COVID-19.

This clone showed up just once. One end of the junction does not line up with germline, which may come from a read error. This chain's CDR3 is CASSSPGTAPGANVLTF. DNA of the CDR3: TGTGCCAGCAGTTCCCCCGGGACAGCCCCTGGTGCCAACGTCCTGACTTTC. J is TRBJ2-6 and V is TRBV27; TRBD1 agrees at 7 bases. Per the germline V gene, CDR1 is MNHEY and CDR2 is SMNVEV (reference sequence). The CDR3 is made up of 17 amino acids. The variable domain in full, with the rest retrieved from reference TRBV27 and TRBJ2-6, is EAQVTQNPRYLITVTGKKLTVTCSQNMNHEYMSWYRQDPGLGLRQIYYSMNVEVTDKGDVPEGYKVSRKEKRNFPLILESPSPNQTSLYFCASSSPGTAPGANVLTFGAGSRLTVL.

This clone was observed a single time. The chain's CDR3 is CASSPLRGRGDNEQFF. The CDR3 DNA sequence: TGTGCCAGCAGTCCCCTTAGGGGAAGGGGCGACAATGAGCAGTTCTTC. The chain couples TRBV6-2 or TRBV6-3 to TRBJ2-1; TRBD1 might be the D (5 bases). The V gene's germline CDR1 is MNHEY and CDR2 SVGEGT. This CDR3 has 16 amino acids. With 5 bases removed from V and 5 bases from J, the gap between germline ends came to 19 bases.

The V and J genes are TRBV6-4 and TRBJ1-6; perhaps TRBD1 as D (5 bases). This CDR3 comprises 14 residues. Trimming shortened V by 2 bases and J by 7 bases, and 9 bases separated the two germline ends. CDR1 is MRHNA and CDR2 is SNTAGT in the germline V gene. The DNA of the CDR3 is TGTGCCAGCAGTGACCGGGACTCGAATTCACCCCTCCACTTT. Translation: CASSDRDSNSPLHF.

The rearrangement uses TRBV9 and TRBJ1-2, with 7 bases aligning to TRBD1. This CDR3 has 13 residues. Germline CDR1 SGDLS, CDR2 YYNGEE. After removal of 0 bases from V and 8 bases from J, the junction contained 4 bases not matched to a gene. The CDR3 region has the DNA TGTGCCAGCAGCGTAGGACAGGGACGCGGCTACACCTTC. Translated: CASSVGQGRGYTF.

The chain employs TRBV27 and TRBJ1-3; maybe TRBD1 (5 bases). The CDR3 sequence is 15 residues long. The germline CDR1 and CDR2 sequences are MNHEY and SMNVEV (reference sequence). The V end was cut by 0 bases, the J end by 3 bases, with 9 bases between. The DNA for the CDR3 is TGTGCCAGCAGTTTATCTCGCAGGGATGGAAACACCATATATTTT. Its translation: CASSLSRRDGNTIYF.

This clone was observed a handful of times. The rearrangement uses TRBV3-1 (or the pseudogene TRBV3-2) and TRBJ1-4; D is ambiguous. Trimming stripped 1 base from V and 0 bases from J, with 12 bases between. The CDR3 spans 17 residues. Germline V CDR1 and CDR2: LGHDT, YNNKEL (reference sequence). CDR3 nucleotides: TGTGCCAGCAGCCAAGTTGCCGGGTTTGCAACTAATGAAAAACTGTTTTTT. This codes for CASSQVAGFATNEKLFF.

The CDR3 here is CASSYSTGGEKLFF. In DNA form, the CDR3 reads TGTGCCAGCAGTTACTCGACGGGGGGAGAAAAACTGTTTTTT. The chain uses TRBV6-5 and TRBJ1-4; D perhaps matches TRBD1 (5 bases). With 0 bases removed from V and 8 bases from J, the gap between germline ends came to 10 bases. The CDR3 runs 14 residues. The germline V gene has CDR1 MNHEY and CDR2 SVGAGI.

The chain employs TRBV5-4 and TRBJ2-3, with 7 positions matching TRBD2. The CDR3 extends over 17 amino acids. CDR1 and CDR2 from the germline V gene are SGHNT and YYREEE (reference sequence). Losses at the gene ends were 1 base for V and 0 bases for J; bases not matched to a gene: 8. CDR3 DNA sequence: TGTGCCAGCAGCTTGTTCCAGCGGGGTACTAGCACAGATACGCAGTATTTT. Amino acid sequence: CASSLFQRGTSTDTQYF.

The rearrangement uses TRBV19 and TRBJ2-7, with a weak D call TRBD2 (6 bases). V was shortened by 9 bases and J by 3 bases, with 18 bases between the two germline ends. Germline V gives CDR1 LNHDA, CDR2 SQIVND (reference sequence). The CDR3 runs to 14 residues. CDR3 bases: TGTGCCAGCTCCGCCCTCGGACTACTCTACGAGCAGTACTTC. Amino acids: CASSALGLLYEQYF.

This sequence joins TRBV11-2 and TRBJ1-2, with 9 bases matching TRBD1. This CDR3 comprises 14 residues. Germline-derived CDR1 and CDR2 are SGHAT and FQNNGV. V lost 5 bases to trimming and J lost 4 bases; unmatched junction nucleotides: 5. The CDR3 nucleotides are TGTGCCAGCAGCCGGACAGGGGTTCGCTATGGCTACACCTTC. Residues: CASSRTGVRYGYTF.

This clone was seen more than once but under ten times. The genes are TRBV30 and TRBJ2-2; tentative D call: TRBD2 (7 bases). Trimming took 0 bases from V and 7 from J, leaving 18 bases between them. The CDR3 has 16 amino acids. Germline V gene sequence: CDR1 GTSNPN, CDR2 SVGIG (reference sequence). CDR3 protein: CAWSVLAGANRGELFF. CDR3 bases: TGTGCCTGGAGTGTATTGGCGGGGGCGAACCGCGGGGAGCTGTTTTTT.

This clone showed up just a few times. The rearrangement uses TRBV7-9 and TRBJ1-5; 8 bases match TRBD1. J was trimmed by 0 bases and V by 6 bases; bases with no gene match: 4. Germline CDR1 and CDR2: SEHNR and FQNEAQ (reference sequence). This CDR3 has 15 amino acids. The chain's CDR3 is CASSQQGGSNQPQHF. CDR3 coding DNA: TGTGCCAGCAGTCAACAGGGGGGTAGCAATCAGCCCCAGCATTTT.

This clone was seen more than once but under ten times. V is TRBV19 and J is TRBJ2-7; a possible D gene is TRBD2 (5 bases). The CDR3 is made up of 15 amino acids. Germline V gives CDR1 LNHDA, CDR2 SQIVND (reference sequence). The CDR3 nucleotides read TGTGACAAAAAAGTGGGAGAAGACGATTTCTACGAGCAGTACGTC. Residues: CDKKVGEDDFYEQYV.

The chain uses TRBV4-2 and TRBJ2-3, with 9 bases lining up with TRBD2. The CDR3 is 17 amino acids. CDR1 is LGHNA, CDR2 YNFKEQ, per germline. The V gene end was trimmed by 1 base and the J gene end by 2 bases; junction bases not matched to a gene: 7. The CDR3 region has the DNA TGTGCCAGCAGCCAAGGGGCTCTAGCGGGATTCACAGATACGCAGTATTTT. Translating it yields CASSQGALAGFTDTQYF.

The gene calls are TRBV25-1 and TRBJ1-6; D possibly corresponds to TRBD1 (6 bases). This CDR3 region has 15 residues. Germline lookup yields CDR1 MGHDK and CDR2 SYGVNS. V lost 4 bases and J 9 bases, leaving 16 bases between the germline ends. CDR3: CASSATGKAFSPLHF. CDR3 sequence (DNA): TGTGCCAGCAGTGCCACAGGGAAGGCGTTTTCACCCCTCCACTTT.

As to this clone: A read error may produce the germline difference seen at one junction end. The V gene is TRBV11-2, the J gene TRBJ2-1; possibly TRBD1 for D (5 bases). Germline CDR1 SGHAT, CDR2 FQNNGV. The CDR3 runs 15 residues. CDR3: CASSLEGASYNEQFF. DNA of the CDR3: TGTGCCAGCAGCCTAGAAGGGGCCTCCTACAATGAGCAGTTCTTC.

This sequence joins TRBV19 and TRBJ2-7; 9 bases match TRBD2. Germline assignment: CDR1 LNHDA and CDR2 SQIVND (reference sequence). This CDR3 has 16 amino acids. The ends lost 3 bases at V and 6 bases at J; junction bases unmatched: 12. The chain's CDR3 is CASSMGRVAGAGEQYF. DNA of the CDR3: TGTGCCAGTAGTATGGGAAGGGTAGCGGGAGCAGGCGAGCAGTACTTC.

The chain has TRBV29-1 and TRBJ1-5; D is unresolved. Germline loops: CDR1 SQVTM, CDR2 ANQGSEA. Trimming removed 4 bases from V and 0 bases from J, with 10 bases in between. The CDR3 covers 14 residues. The chain's CDR3 is CSVGDPLSNQPQHF. In DNA form, the CDR3 reads TGCAGCGTTGGAGATCCTCTTAGCAATCAGCCCCAGCATTTT.

The chain combines TRBV14 with TRBJ1-2, with D unresolved. The CDR3 length is 13 residues. In germline, CDR1 is SGHDN, CDR2 FVKESK. V was trimmed by 1 base and J by 5 bases, leaving 8 bases between them. The CDR3 DNA reads TGTGCCAGCAGCCAAGTGGCAGCGTATGGCTACACCTTC. It yields the protein CASSQVAAYGYTF. Full variable domain (outside the CDR3, taken from reference TRBV14 and TRBJ1-2): EAGVTQFPSHSVIEKGQTVTLRCDPISGHDNLYWYRRVMGKEIKFLLHFVKESKQDESGMPNNRFLAERTGGTYSTLKVQPAELEDSGVYFCASSQVAAYGYTFGSGTRLTVV.

This rearrangement joins TRBV9 to TRBJ1-1; the D gene is possibly TRBD1 (5 bases). The CDR3 is 15 residues long. V was trimmed by 0 bases and J by 2 bases, leaving 11 bases between them. Germline V gene lookup returns CDR1 SGDLS and CDR2 YYNGEE. CDR3 loop: CASSVAGVANTEAFF. The DNA of the CDR3 is TGTGCCAGCAGCGTAGCGGGGGTGGCTAACACTGAAGCTTTCTTT.

This clone was picked up a small number of times. The chain links TRBV5-1 to TRBJ1-1; D is undetermined. The CDR3 spans 12 residues. Germline CDR1 SGHRS, CDR2 YFSETQ. With 4 bases removed from V and 7 bases from J, the gap between germline ends came to 11 bases. The CDR3 coding sequence is TGCGCCAGCAGCCAAGACACGGTTGAAGCTTTCTTT. Its translation: CASSQDTVEAFF.

The chain recombines TRBV5-8 with TRBJ1-6; D is uncertain. Trimming removed 4 bases from V and 10 bases from J, with 15 bases in between. Germline assignment: CDR1 SGHTS and CDR2 YDEGEE. The CDR3 contains 14 residues. CDR3 region: CASSPRAEESPLHF. CDR3 in DNA: TGTGCCAGCAGCCCGCGGGCGGAGGAATCACCCCTCCACTTT.

The chain couples TRBV5-1 to TRBJ2-7; TRBD2 matches 7 bases. Germline-derived CDR1 and CDR2 are SGHRS and YFSETQ. This CDR3 spans 14 amino acids. V was clipped by 0 bases and J by 11 bases; unmatched bases: 11. This chain's CDR3 is CASSLVAGAYWEYF. In DNA form, the CDR3 reads TGCGCCAGCAGCTTGGTAGCGGGCGCATATTGGGAGTACTTC.

This clone has a handful of counts. CDR3 residues: CASSPGTSGGAAETQYF. Written as DNA, the CDR3 is TGTGCCAGCAGCCCAGGGACTAGCGGGGGGGCCGCAGAGACCCAGTACTTC. This chain connects TRBV7-7 to TRBJ2-5, with 16 nucleotides matching TRBD2. Unmatched junction bases numbered 7, after V lost 5 bases and J lost 4 bases. The V gene's germline CDR1 is SSHAT and CDR2 FNYEAQ (reference sequence). CDR3 size: 17 residues.

The V call is TRBV5-1, the J call TRBJ1-1, with 11 bases matching TRBD1. The V gene end was trimmed by 5 bases and the J gene end by 4 bases; junction bases not matched to a gene: 4. Germline loops: CDR1 SGHRS, CDR2 YFSETQ. This CDR3 is 14 amino acids long. The CDR3 loop is CASSQGQGGTEAFF. For the CDR3, the DNA is TGCGCCAGCAGTCAGGGACAGGGGGGCACTGAAGCTTTCTTT.

CDR3 loop: CSVFGAISGANVLTF. DNA of the CDR3: TGCAGCGTTTTCGGAGCAATCTCTGGGGCCAACGTCCTGACTTTC. The rearrangement joins TRBV29-1 to TRBJ2-6, with unresolved D. Germline assignment: CDR1 SQVTM and CDR2 ANQGSEA. This CDR3 has 15 residues. V shed 5 bases and J shed 0 bases, with 11 bases lying between them. The full variable domain, in which reference TRBV29-1 and TRBJ2-6 provide the parts outside the CDR3, is SAVISQKPSRDICQRGTSLTIQCQVDSQVTMMFWYRQQPGQSLTLIATANQGSEATYESGFVIDKFPISRPNLTFSTLTVSNMSPEDSSIYLCSVFGAISGANVLTFGAGSRLTVL.